This passage covers 14 T cell receptor beta chains from one sample sequenced in a study of early T cells in non-severe SARS-CoV-2 infection (dated by TCRdb to the early 2020s). The library was built by means of 5' RACE. TCRdb records NextSeq 500 as the sequencer. In TCRdb, the public reads were trimmed at Q25 with fastp and aligned with MiXCR, with productive beta chains retained. Each entry is one CDR3 protein sequence, shown with its most common DNA and genes. For this sample there are around 60,000 distinct CDR3 sequences; about an eighth appear just once. More than 3.5% of the sample rests with the top ten. Sequencing was done on a sample of whole blood. The receptors originated from an adult who was a healthcare worker with PCR-confirmed SARS-CoV-2 infection or an uninfected control (not recorded which).

At least ten counts were recorded for this clonotype. V is TRBV4-1 and J is TRBJ2-4; the match to TRBD1 covers 7 bases. The CDR3 is made up of 17 amino acids. From germline, CDR1 is MGHRA and CDR2 YSYEKL. Trimming at V came to 1 base and at J to 2 bases, leaving 8 bases not matched to a gene. In DNA, the CDR3 is TGCGCCAGCAGCCAAGGCCTAACCAGGGGGTCCAAAAACATTCAGTACTTC. Translation: CASSQGLTRGSKNIQYF.

This clonotype turned up a few times. V usage is TRBV7-8 and J usage is TRBJ1-5; 11 bases match TRBD1. CDR3 size: 17 residues. Germline V gene data show CDR1 as SGHVS and CDR2 as FQNEAQ. The trim removed 5 bases at V and 7 bases at J, leaving 13 bases unmatched. CDR3 DNA sequence: TGTGCCAGCAGCCGATGGACAGGGGGCATTGGGGACCAGCCCCAGCATTTT. Translation: CASSRWTGGIGDQPQHF.

The chain is built from TRBV28 and TRBJ1-2, with unresolved D. CDR1 and CDR2 (germline): MDHEN, SYDVKM. CDR3 size: 14 residues. The V end lost 5 bases, the J end lost 4 bases, and 14 bases lay between the germline ends. DNA of the CDR3: TGTGCCAGCAGTCTCCCTCGCGCCTTCTATGGCTACACCTTC. Translating it yields CASSLPRAFYGYTF.

This clonotype has just a few counts. The chain uses TRBV18 and TRBJ2-6, with D perhaps matching TRBD1 (6 bases). The CDR3 runs to 16 residues. From germline, CDR1 is KGHSH and CDR2 LQKENI. The V and J ends lost 5 bases and 0 bases respectively, with 11 bases between them. The CDR3 here is CASSVGAYSGANVLTF. The CDR3 nucleotides read TGTGCCAGCTCAGTGGGGGCTTACTCTGGGGCCAACGTCCTGACTTTC. The whole variable domain, filled in from reference TRBV18 and TRBJ2-6, reads NAGVMQNPRHLVRRRGQEARLRCSPMKGHSHVYWYRQLPEEGLKFMVYLQKENIIDESGMPKERFSAEFPKEGPSILRIQQVVRGDSAAYFCASSVGAYSGANVLTFGAGSRLTVL.

This chain uses TRBV25-1 with TRBJ1-1, with D possibly TRBD1 on 5 matching bases. Trimming shortened V by 2 bases and J by 3 bases, and 13 bases separated the two germline ends. This CDR3 contains 15 residues. Germline V lookup: CDR1 MGHDK, CDR2 SYGVNS. The CDR3: CASSEGGRAYTEAFF. The CDR3 DNA follows: TGTGCCAGCAGTGAAGGGGGGAGGGCTTACACTGAAGCTTTCTTT.

This clonotype was observed at least ten times. The gene calls are TRBV25-1 and TRBJ2-1; maybe TRBD1 (6 bases). V was shortened by 2 bases and J by 0 bases, with 11 bases between the two germline ends. This CDR3 has 16 amino acids. Germline V gene data show CDR1 as MGHDK and CDR2 as SYGVNS. The CDR3 nucleotides are TGTGCCAGCAGTGAACCGGACAGTCACTCCTACAATGAGCAGTTCTTC. It translates to CASSEPDSHSYNEQFF.

The chain has TRBV20-1 and TRBJ2-3; D unclear. CDR1 is DFQATT, CDR2 SNEGSKA, per germline (reference sequence). The CDR3 covers 12 residues. Trimming shortened V by 5 bases and J by 6 bases, and 12 bases separated the two germline ends. The CDR3 nucleotides are TGCAGTGCTCGGCCGAGTTTGGATACGCAGTATTTT. Its translation is CSARPSLDTQYF.

This clonotype was detected ten times or more. This rearrangement joins TRBV20-1 to TRBJ1-2; 9 bases map to TRBD1. CDR1 DFQATT and CDR2 SNEGSKA come from the germline V gene (reference sequence). V shed 5 bases and J 0 bases; nucleotides not matched to a gene: 1. The CDR3 covers 13 residues. In DNA form, the CDR3 reads TGCAGTGCTGGGACAGGGCCTAACTATGGCTACACCTTC. As protein: CSAGTGPNYGYTF.

This CDR3 is CASSLAGQANYGYTF. The DNA of the CDR3 is TGTGCCAGCAGCTTAGCGGGGCAGGCTAACTATGGCTACACCTTC. This rearrangement joins TRBV7-2 to TRBJ1-2, with a weak D call TRBD1 (5 bases). Germline V gives CDR1 SGHTA, CDR2 FQGNSA. This CDR3 contains 15 residues. V lost 0 bases to trimming and J lost 0 bases, with 8 bases between them.

This clonotype was seen a few times. The J gene is TRBJ1-3, the V gene TRBV6-5, with a weak D call TRBD1 (5 bases). Germline V gives CDR1 MNHEY, CDR2 SVGAGI. V lost 5 bases, J lost 2 bases, and 13 bases lay in between. The CDR3 is 15 amino acids. CDR3 DNA: TGTGCCAGCAGTCTGGGACCGTGGGCTGGAAACACCATATATTTT. This codes for CASSLGPWAGNTIYF.

In its sample, this clonotype was seen many times. V gene TRBV3-1 combines with J gene TRBJ1-1; no clear D. V was clipped by 1 base and J by 0 bases, with 9 bases between them. Germline V gene data show CDR1 as LGHDT and CDR2 as YNNKEL (reference sequence). The CDR3 runs 15 residues. Written as DNA, the CDR3 is TGTGCCAGCAGCCAAGTCGGGCACCTGAACACTGAAGCTTTCTTT. Translation: CASSQVGHLNTEAFF.

There are many counts of this clonotype. As DNA, the CDR3 is TGTGCCATCAGTGATACGAGGGGGACCCAAGAGACCCAGTACTTC. Its translation is CAISDTRGTQETQYF. V is TRBV10-3 and J is TRBJ2-5, with TRBD1 as a possible D gene (6 bases). Between the trimmed V and J ends, which lost 3 bases and 1 base, there was a span of 12 bases. Germline V gene sequence: CDR1 ENHRY, CDR2 SYGVKD. The CDR3 length is 15 residues.

About this clonotype: Since a much larger clone is just one base distant, this may be a read error. V gene TRBV10-3 combines with J gene TRBJ1-1; 9 positions match TRBD1. This CDR3 contains 13 residues. Germline V gene lookup returns CDR1 ENHRY and CDR2 SYGVKD. With V trimmed by 6 bases and J by 3 bases, 2 bases remained unmatched. The CDR3 DNA reads TGTGCCATCAGCAGGGACAGGGACACTGAAGCTTTCTTT. Its translation: CAISRDRDTEAFF.

V usage is TRBV12-3 or TRBV12-4 and J usage is TRBJ2-3; 7 bases are a match to TRBD2. V was clipped by 6 bases and J by 2 bases; unmatched bases: 5. CDR3 length: 14 residues. CDR3 coding DNA: TGTGCCAGCAGCCCCGGGACTACCACAGATACGCAGTATTTT. Its translation: CASSPGTTTDTQYF.